The next 9 T cell receptor beta chains were all read from a single sample in a study of blood T cell repertoires in COVID-19 (dated by TCRdb to the early 2020s). The library was produced with the immunoSEQ multiplex PCR assay. The table comes from immuneACCESS by way of TCRdb, which keeps in-frame sequences with V and J called. Part of the clones is missing from these tables; in studies checked, under half for an unresolved V gene and the rest for unknown reasons. This sample has roughly 200,000 clones in its table, and around 81% of those were observed once. The top ten hold 4% to 5.5% of the sample. The material sequenced was peripheral blood. These receptors originate from a man over 45 with active or convalescent COVID-19.

The genes are TRBV19 and TRBJ1-3, with D unresolved. The V and J ends lost 5 bases and 4 bases respectively, with 15 bases between them. Germline CDR1 reads LNHDA; CDR2 reads SQIVND (reference sequence). The CDR3 is 15 amino acids. This CDR3 is CASSVNWATGNTIYF. CDR3 nucleotides: TGTGCCAGTAGTGTAAATTGGGCTACGGGAAACACCATATATTTT.

The chain employs TRBV15 and TRBJ2-3; 12 bases are shared with TRBD2. The CDR3 loop spans 17 amino acids. V was clipped by 4 bases and J by 0 bases; unmatched bases: 5. The germline V gene has CDR1 LNHNV and CDR2 YYDKDF (reference sequence). CDR3 in DNA: TGTGCCACCAGCACCCCTAGCGGGGGGGGGAGCACAGATACGCAGTATTTT. It specifies CATSTPSGGGSTDTQYF.

This chain links TRBV2 with TRBJ1-1, with D unresolved. V lost 5 bases, J lost 4 bases, and 17 bases lay in between. CDR1 and CDR2 from the germline V gene are SNHLY and FYNNEI. CDR3 length equals 15 residues. The CDR3 DNA reads as TGTGCCAGCAGTCAACCACTTCGGGGAGGCACTGAAGCTTTCTTT. It specifies CASSQPLRGGTEAFF. The full variable domain, in which reference TRBV2 and TRBJ1-1 provide the parts outside the CDR3, is EPEVTQTPSHQVTQMGQEVILRCVPISNHLYFYWYRQILGQKVEFLVSFYNNEISEKSEIFDDQFSVERPDGSNFTLKIRSTKLEDSAMYFCASSQPLRGGTEAFFGQGTRLTVV.

This clone was observed a single time. The chain links TRBV11-2 to TRBJ1-2; D is undetermined. Per the germline V gene, CDR1 is SGHAT and CDR2 is FQNNGV. CDR3 length: 14 amino acids. V gave up 0 bases and J gave up 1 base, with 6 bases separating them. The CDR3 sequence is CASSLDPSNYGYTF. The CDR3, as DNA: TGTGCCAGCAGCTTAGATCCGAGTAACTATGGCTACACCTTC.

V and J are TRBV11-2 and TRBJ1-2; the match to TRBD1 covers 7 bases. With V trimmed by 4 bases and J by 7 bases, 15 bases remained unmatched. Germline V lookup: CDR1 SGHAT, CDR2 FQNNGV. CDR3 length: 16 residues. CDR3 sequence: CASSSRTGWGAGGYTF. DNA of the CDR3: TGTGCCAGCAGCTCTCGGACAGGTTGGGGAGCTGGTGGCTACACCTTC. The variable domain in full, with the rest retrieved from reference TRBV11-2 and TRBJ1-2, is EAGVAQSPRYKIIEKRQSVAFWCNPISGHATLYWYQQILGQGPKLLIQFQNNGVVDDSQLPKDRFSAERLKGVDSTLKIQPAKLEDSAVYLCASSSRTGWGAGGYTFGSGTRLTVV.

The J gene is TRBJ1-5, the V gene TRBV19, with TRBD1 matching 7 bases. The length of the CDR3 is 16 residues. V lost 6 bases and J lost 4; bases outside the gene matches: 12. Germline V lookup: CDR1 LNHDA, CDR2 SQIVND (reference sequence). The CDR3 loop reads CASSSLQGSRNQPQHF. DNA of the CDR3: TGTGCCAGTAGCTCACTACAGGGGTCCAGAAATCAGCCCCAGCATTTT.

The gene calls are TRBV28 and TRBJ2-6; tentative D call: TRBD2 (5 bases). Germline loops: CDR1 MDHEN, CDR2 SYDVKM. This CDR3 is built from 12 residues. CDR3 protein: CAEGSGANVLTF. The DNA for the CDR3 is TGTGCAGAGGGCTCTGGGGCCAACGTCCTGACTTTC.

The V and J genes are TRBV12-3 or TRBV12-4 and TRBJ1-1, with D possibly TRBD1 on 5 matching bases. V lost 4 bases to trimming and J lost 0 bases, with 6 bases between them. The CDR3 runs to 13 residues. This CDR3 is CASSWGVNTEAFF. As DNA, the CDR3 is TGTGCCAGCAGTTGGGGGGTGAACACTGAAGCTTTCTTT.

This clone was seen once. The V gene is TRBV6-5, the J gene TRBJ2-3; 7 bases are a match to TRBD1. The CDR3 is 15 amino acids. Trimming at V came to 7 bases and at J to 2 bases, leaving 9 bases not matched to a gene. Germline assignment: CDR1 MNHEY and CDR2 SVGAGI. The CDR3 reads CASTLDRPSTDTQYF. CDR3 DNA sequence: TGTGCCAGCACTTTGGACAGGCCCTCCACAGATACGCAGTATTTT.